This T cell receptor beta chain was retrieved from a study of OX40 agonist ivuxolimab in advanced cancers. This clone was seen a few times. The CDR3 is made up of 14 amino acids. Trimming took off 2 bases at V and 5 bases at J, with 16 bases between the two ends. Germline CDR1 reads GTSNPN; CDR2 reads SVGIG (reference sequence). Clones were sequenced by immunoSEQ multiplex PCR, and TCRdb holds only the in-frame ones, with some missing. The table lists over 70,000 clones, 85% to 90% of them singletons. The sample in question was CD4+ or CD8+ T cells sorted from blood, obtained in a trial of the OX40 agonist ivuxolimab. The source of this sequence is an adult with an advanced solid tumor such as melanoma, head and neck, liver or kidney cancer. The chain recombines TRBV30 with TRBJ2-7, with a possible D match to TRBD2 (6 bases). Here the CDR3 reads CAWSRGSGSHEQYF. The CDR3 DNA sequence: TGTGCCTGGAGTCGGGGGAGTGGGTCCCACGAGCAGTACTTC.